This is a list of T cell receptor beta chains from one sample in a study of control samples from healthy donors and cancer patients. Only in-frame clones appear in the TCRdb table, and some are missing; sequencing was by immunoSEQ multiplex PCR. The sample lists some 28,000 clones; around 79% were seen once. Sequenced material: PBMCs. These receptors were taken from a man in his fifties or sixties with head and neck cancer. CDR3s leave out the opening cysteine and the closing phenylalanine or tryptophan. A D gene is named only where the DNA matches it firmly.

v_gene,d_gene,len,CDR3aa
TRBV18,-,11,ASSDQSDNEQF
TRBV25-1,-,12,ASSGPLNTGELF
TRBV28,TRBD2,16,ASSSGLAALIDNYEQY
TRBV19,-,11,ASKEEGLNEQF
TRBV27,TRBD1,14,ASSSFTGGGTDTQY
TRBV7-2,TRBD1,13,ASSPRGTGSYEQY
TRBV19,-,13,ASSKGQRNKNIQY
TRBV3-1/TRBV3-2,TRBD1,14,ASSPKQRTGFYEQY
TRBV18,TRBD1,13,ASSPLDRGYTEAF
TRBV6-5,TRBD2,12,ASTIAGSYNEQF
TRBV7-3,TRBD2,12,ASSREGGDNEQF
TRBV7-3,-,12,ASSKDGNTDTQY
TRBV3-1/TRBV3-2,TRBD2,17,ASSHLKSGSREGTGELF
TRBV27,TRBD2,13,ASSPGLAGYNEQF
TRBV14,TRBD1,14,ASSHPPGQKRNEQF
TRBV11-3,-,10,ASSLDDLEQF
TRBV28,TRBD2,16,ASSSQGGGLAATDTQY
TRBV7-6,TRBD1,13,ASSSPTGTYNEQF
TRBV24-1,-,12,ATSEGAGYNEQF
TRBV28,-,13,ASSPPSASTDTQY
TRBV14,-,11,ASSQPAGNTIY
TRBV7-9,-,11,ASSPGPREKLF
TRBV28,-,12,ASSLYGWDTEAF
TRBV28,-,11,ASRDFADEKLF
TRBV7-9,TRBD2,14,ASSPESGRTNYEQY
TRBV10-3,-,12,AISLGGSYNEQF
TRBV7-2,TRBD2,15,ASSPSRLAGRGDEQF
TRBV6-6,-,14,ASSYALEGGVYEQY
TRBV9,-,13,ASSVGGGVNTEAF
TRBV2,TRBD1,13,ASNPYTGGGYEQY
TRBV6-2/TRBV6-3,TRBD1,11,ASSYTGGTEAF
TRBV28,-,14,ASTERYRGGLGEQY
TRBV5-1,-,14,ASSRTDSLGDEKLF
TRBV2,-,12,ASSSSELEETQY
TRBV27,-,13,ASSSPQGGGETQY
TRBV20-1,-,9,SAIPSSEAF
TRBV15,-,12,ATSGVGRTDTQY
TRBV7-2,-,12,ASSSYGYQETQY
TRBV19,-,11,ASKKTPNTEAF
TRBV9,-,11,ASSVEGSNTIY
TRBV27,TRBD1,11,ASSLGQNYEQY
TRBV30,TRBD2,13,AWSETSVRTDTQY
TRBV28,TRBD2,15,ASSLKGLAHYQETQY
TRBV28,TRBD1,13,ASSKTGPVTDTQY
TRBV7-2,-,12,ASSPSGGDYGYT
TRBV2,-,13,ASSEAGTRRDTQY
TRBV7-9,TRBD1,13,ASSLGGTVNQPQH
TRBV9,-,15,ASSVGLGGRGAGELF
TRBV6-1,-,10,ASSEAYSPTH
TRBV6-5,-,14,ASSYTSPWAGETQY
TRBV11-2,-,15,ASSLVRSQAPGNTIY
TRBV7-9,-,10,ASSRTTPSYT
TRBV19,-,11,ASSTVTGEEAF
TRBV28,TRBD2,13,ASSLSLAGSNEQF
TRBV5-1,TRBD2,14,ASSLGTVGRAPEQY
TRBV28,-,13,ASSLPPGWNTEAF
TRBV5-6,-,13,ACHKSGTQYYEQY
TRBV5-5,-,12,ASSLEVYGYEQY